This T cell receptor beta chain was profiled in a study of cytomegalovirus exposure and HLA in healthy donors. General study results and limits: In a later analysis, 17,000 or so TCR beta sequences were associated with HLA alleles at 0.05 false discovery rate. Cytomegalovirus-associated status was assigned to 150 or so TCR beta chains.

This clone was picked up one time. Its antigen is not known. J gave up 5 bases and V 0 bases, and 5 bases lay outside the gene matches. From germline, CDR1 is SGHRS and CDR2 YFSETQ. The CDR3 has 15 amino acids. PCR primers comprised 60 Vbeta and 13 Jbeta primers. Produced via immunoSEQ multiplex PCR; TCRdb's table is partial and in-frame only. The sample has some 150,000 clones; roughly 77% are singletons. The chain links TRBV5-1 to TRBJ2-1, with 7 bases that match TRBD1. The sample comprised PBMCs. The clonotype comes from a human donor in good health. The CDR3 DNA follows: TGCGCCAGCAGCTTGGAGGGGACAGTAAACAATGAGCAGTTCTTC. Translating gives CASSLEGTVNNEQFF.